The 20 T cell receptor beta chains presented below share a single source sample, sequenced in a study of cytomegalovirus exposure and HLA in healthy donors. The primer mix had 60 Vbeta and 13 Jbeta primers. TCRdb's table, derived via immunoSEQ multiplex PCR, lists solely in-frame clones and lacks some. The sample holds fewer than 150,000 clones, 80% seen once. Sequenced input: PBMCs. The receptors shown here come from a man aged 40-55 years in good health and CMV-seropositive.

The V gene is TRBV19, the J gene TRBJ1-1, with D possibly matching TRBD1 (5 bases). The CDR3 loop spans 11 amino acids. Per the germline V gene, CDR1 is LNHDA and CDR2 is SQIVND (reference sequence). V was clipped by 10 bases and J by 5 bases, with 11 bases between them. The chain's CDR3 is CATTRGTEAFF. The DNA for the CDR3 is TGTGCCACCACCCGGGGGACTGAAGCTTTCTTT.

The chain employs TRBV18 and TRBJ1-1, with D possibly TRBD1 on 6 matching bases. Germline-derived CDR1 and CDR2 are KGHSH and LQKENI. The V end lost 2 bases, the J end lost 4 bases, and 11 bases lay between the germline ends. The CDR3 length is 14 residues. CDR3 sequence (DNA): TGTGCCAGCTCACCAGGCAGGGGCATCACTGAAGCTTTCTTT. Protein sequence: CASSPGRGITEAFF.

The chain recombines TRBV28 with TRBJ2-7, with a tentative D call TRBD1 (6 bases). The CDR3 loop spans 15 amino acids. Germline CDR1 is MDHEN and CDR2 is SYDVKM. V was pared by 4 bases and J by 3 bases, with 16 bases between. CDR3 loop: CASSSPGTSVYEQYF. Written as DNA, the CDR3 is TGTGCCAGCAGTTCGCCCGGGACAAGTGTCTACGAGCAGTACTTC.

Here the CDR3 reads CASSLGNREAFF. CDR3 nucleotide sequence: TGTGCCAGCAGCTTAGGGAACAGGGAAGCTTTCTTT. This sequence joins TRBV7-9 and TRBJ1-1; TRBD1 might be the D (5 bases). This CDR3 region has 12 residues. Trimming left V 1 base short and J 8 bases short, with 8 bases between. Germline V lookup: CDR1 SEHNR, CDR2 FQNEAQ (reference sequence).

V gene TRBV19 combines with J gene TRBJ2-3, with TRBD2 matching over 11 bases. The CDR3 sequence is 18 residues long. The germline V gene has CDR1 LNHDA and CDR2 SQIVND (reference sequence). After removal of 2 bases from V and 1 base from J, the junction contained 8 bases not matched to a gene. The CDR3 protein is CASSISPGLAGRTDTQYF. The CDR3 region has the DNA TGTGCCAGTAGTATAAGCCCAGGACTAGCGGGCCGCACAGATACGCAGTATTTT.

The chain links TRBV5-1 to TRBJ1-1; D might be TRBD1 (6 bases). The V gene lost 2 bases and the J gene lost 2 bases, with 16 bases spanning the gap. The CDR3 totals 16 residues. Germline V gene data show CDR1 as SGHRS and CDR2 as YFSETQ. The chain's CDR3 is CASSFAQGEGNTEAFF. The CDR3 region has the DNA TGCGCCAGCAGCTTCGCACAGGGAGAGGGAAACACTGAAGCTTTCTTT. Drawing the rest from reference TRBV5-1 and TRBJ1-1, the complete variable domain is KAGVTQTPRYLIKTRGQQVTLSCSPISGHRSVSWYQQTPGQGLQFLFEYFSETQRNKGNFPGRFSGRQFSNSRSEMNVSTLELGDSALYLCASSFAQGEGNTEAFFGQGTRLTVV.

CDR3: CAWSVRSGGNEQFF. CDR3 DNA sequence: TGTGCCTGGAGTGTACGGTCGGGCGGGAATGAGCAGTTCTTC. The chain recombines TRBV30 with TRBJ2-1, with TRBD2 as a possible D gene (5 bases). The CDR3 consists of 14 residues. Germline-derived CDR1 and CDR2 are GTSNPN and SVGIG (reference sequence). V lost 0 bases to trimming and J lost 7 bases, with 13 bases between them.

This clone was seen more than once but under ten times. The V and J genes are TRBV5-5 and TRBJ1-1; D is unresolved. In germline, CDR1 is SGHKS, CDR2 YYEKEE (reference sequence). V was cut by 5 bases and J by 4 bases, with 15 bases left in between. The CDR3 loop spans 14 amino acids. CDR3 in amino acids: CASRHYSERTEAFF. CDR3 DNA sequence: TGTGCCAGCAGGCACTACTCGGAGCGCACTGAAGCTTTCTTT. The full variable domain, with the rest looked up from reference TRBV5-5 and TRBJ1-1, is DAGVTQSPTHLIKTRGQQVTLRCSPISGHKSVSWYQQVLGQGPQFIFQYYEKEERGRGNFPDRFSARQFPNYSSELNVNALLLGDSALYLCASRHYSERTEAFFGQGTRLTVV.

V is TRBV10-3 and J is TRBJ2-2, with D possibly being TRBD1 (6 bases). The V gene lost 8 bases and the J gene lost 0 bases, with 10 bases spanning the gap. This CDR3 region has 14 residues. The germline gives CDR1 ENHRY, CDR2 SYGVKD. The CDR3 DNA follows: TGTGCCATCCATACAGGGACGAACACCGGGGAGCTGTTTTTT. This encodes CAIHTGTNTGELFF.

The chain uses TRBV4-1 and TRBJ1-3; 12 bases line up with TRBD1. The CDR3 covers 17 residues. Trimming at V came to 0 bases and at J to 2 bases, leaving 2 bases not matched to a gene. Germline CDR1 reads MGHRA; CDR2 reads YSYEKL. This CDR3 reads CASSQEGQGAAGNTIYF. Written as DNA, the CDR3 is TGCGCCAGCAGCCAAGAGGGACAGGGGGCAGCTGGAAACACCATATATTTT.

V gene TRBV12-5 combines with J gene TRBJ2-3, with 12 bases lining up with TRBD2. V shed 1 base, J shed 5 bases, and the junction held 4 bases outside the gene matches. Germline-derived CDR1 and CDR2 are LGHNT and FRNRAP. CDR3 length equals 16 residues. DNA for the CDR3: TGTGCTAGTGGTTTGGGACTAGCGGGAGCGAAAGATACGCAGTATTTT. Its protein is CASGLGLAGAKDTQYF.

The rearrangement links TRBV6-1 to TRBJ2-7, with D unresolved. Germline assignment: CDR1 MNHNS and CDR2 SASEGT. The V end lost 6 bases, the J end lost 1 base, and 7 bases lay between the germline ends. The CDR3 runs to 12 residues. Here the CDR3 DNA reads TGTGCCAGCAGCGTGAGTTCCTACGAGCAGTACTTC. As protein: CASSVSSYEQYF.

The chain joins TRBV5-5 to TRBJ2-7; a possible D gene is TRBD2 (5 bases). Trimming took off 0 bases at V and 2 bases at J, with 15 bases between the two ends. The CDR3 is 16 residues long. Per the germline V gene, CDR1 is SGHKS and CDR2 is YYEKEE (reference sequence). The CDR3 DNA sequence: TGTGCCAGCAGCTTGGCCTTGGGGAGAGGAACCTACGAGCAGTACTTC. It specifies CASSLALGRGTYEQYF.

The genes are TRBV19 and TRBJ1-5, with TRBD1 matching 11 bases. This CDR3 is 15 amino acids long. Unmatched junction bases numbered 2, after V lost 3 bases and J lost 4 bases. The germline V gene has CDR1 LNHDA and CDR2 SQIVND (reference sequence). The CDR3 region is CASSIGTGGNQPQHF. The CDR3 DNA sequence: TGTGCCAGTAGTATCGGGACAGGGGGGAATCAGCCCCAGCATTTT.

V usage is TRBV19 and J usage is TRBJ2-1; TRBD2 aligns across 7 bases. Germline V lookup: CDR1 LNHDA, CDR2 SQIVND (reference sequence). The CDR3 totals 14 residues. V gave up 7 bases and J gave up 5 bases; unmatched junction bases: 8. CDR3 residues: CASKEGRVNNEQFF. The DNA for the CDR3 is TGTGCCAGTAAGGAGGGGAGGGTTAACAATGAGCAGTTCTTC.

The chain joins TRBV5-1 to TRBJ2-7; D may be TRBD2 (6 bases). The V gene lost 2 bases and the J gene lost 0 bases, with 12 bases spanning the gap. The CDR3 totals 15 residues. CDR1 and CDR2 from the germline V gene are SGHRS and YFSETQ. CDR3 DNA sequence: TGCGCCAGCAGCTTTGGACTCGGGAGCTCCTACGAGCAGTACTTC. Translated: CASSFGLGSSYEQYF.

This clone was seen more than once but under ten times. The chain has TRBV13 and TRBJ2-7; TRBD1 agrees at 7 bases. Germline assignment: CDR1 PRHDT and CDR2 FYEKMQ (reference sequence). Unmatched junction bases numbered 8, after V lost 6 bases and J lost 3 bases. The CDR3 totals 14 residues. The DNA for the CDR3 is TGTGCCAGCAGTAAACAGGGGTCCAACTACGAGCAGTACTTC. As protein: CASSKQGSNYEQYF.

This clone turned up a few times. The chain is built from TRBV6-1 and TRBJ1-5; 10 nucleotides match TRBD1. The CDR3 is 17 residues long. Germline trimming cut 2 bases from V and 10 bases from J; bases unmatched to any gene: 14. The germline gives CDR1 MNHNS, CDR2 SASEGT. The CDR3 loop is CASSELSRGQGSGPQHF. DNA of the CDR3: TGTGCCAGCAGTGAATTGAGTCGGGGACAGGGGTCTGGTCCCCAGCATTTT.

The chain carries TRBV6-6 and TRBJ2-3, with 7 bases identical to TRBD1. V lost 6 bases and J lost 3; bases outside the gene matches: 9. This CDR3 has 15 residues. Per germline, CDR1 MNHNY and CDR2 SVGAGI (reference sequence). In DNA, the CDR3 is TGTGCCAGCAGGATGGCACAGGGGATTACAGATACGCAGTATTTT. Protein product: CASRMAQGITDTQYF.

The CDR3 DNA follows: TGCGCCAGCAGCCAACAGGGGGCGGCCAACTATGGCTACACCTTC. Protein product: CASSQQGAANYGYTF. The chain couples TRBV4-3 to TRBJ1-2, with 8 bases lining up with TRBD1. Trimming took 2 bases from V and 2 from J; bases not matched to a gene: 4. Germline assignment: CDR1 LGHNA and CDR2 YSLEER. The CDR3 has 15 amino acids.